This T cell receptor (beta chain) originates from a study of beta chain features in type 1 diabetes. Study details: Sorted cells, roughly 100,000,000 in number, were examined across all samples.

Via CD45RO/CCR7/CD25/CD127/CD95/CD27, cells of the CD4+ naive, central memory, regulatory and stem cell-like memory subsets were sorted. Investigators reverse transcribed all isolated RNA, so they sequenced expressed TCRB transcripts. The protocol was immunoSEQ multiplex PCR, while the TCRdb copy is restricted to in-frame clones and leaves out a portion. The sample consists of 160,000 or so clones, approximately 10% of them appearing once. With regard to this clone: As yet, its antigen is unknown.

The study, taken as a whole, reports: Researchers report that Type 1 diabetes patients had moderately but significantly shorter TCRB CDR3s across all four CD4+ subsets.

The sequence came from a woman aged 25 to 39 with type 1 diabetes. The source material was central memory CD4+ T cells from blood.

The CDR3 DNA follows: TGTGCCAGCAGGAGGTCGGTTGGGACTGAAGCTTTCTTT. Amino acids: CASRRSVGTEAFF. V usage is TRBV5-4 and J usage is TRBJ1-1, with D uncertain. Germline loops: CDR1 SGHNT, CDR2 YYREEE (reference sequence). V was trimmed by 5 bases and J by 5 bases, leaving 13 bases between them. This CDR3 has 13 amino acids.